The source of this T cell receptor beta chain is a study of CD8+ T cells in alopecia areata (dated by TCRdb to 2016 to 2019). Study-wide context: Treated patients were enrolled in an open-label pilot trial of oral tofacitinib, 5 to 10 mg twice daily, for moderate-to-severe alopecia areata. Tofacitinib was administered for 6 to 18 months, and 6 months of follow-up off drug were then conducted to assess delayed response and recurrence. For the treated patients, the SALT score, which quantifies what percentage of scalp surface area is affected, served as the measure of disease severity. High-throughput TCRbeta sequencing was used to examine T cell clonal expansion in alopecia areata in both the C3H/HeJ mouse model and human patients. Scalp tissue and sorted CD4+ and CD8+ peripheral blood T cells from patchy and totalis/universalis alopecia areata patients and from healthy controls were covered by human TCRbeta sequencing. Patients on tofacitinib were biopsied at baseline and after 4 and 24 weeks of treatment, and several of the patients also had a later scalp biopsy. Scalp clonality was compared across normal scalp (n=4), patchy alopecia areata scalp (n=8), and alopecia totalis/universalis scalp (n=8). RNA was extracted with the PAXgene miRNA kit for fixed scalp, the miRNeasy kit for PBMCs, and the RNeasy kit for mouse skin. TCRbeta CDR3 regions were amplified by immunoSEQ multiplex PCR using 35 Vbeta forward and 13 Jbeta reverse primers.

On the study overall, not on this receptor specifically: Shared TCR sequences between patients were less evident than in mice, which may be partly attributable to HLA diversity in the patient population. Compared with normal scalp, lesional scalp had higher clonality and more expanded CD8+ clones, particularly in alopecia totalis/universalis, a pattern that suggests antigenic drive. Tofacitinib significantly decreased scalp clonality and the number of expanded CD8+ clones among the top 100 scalp clones. Because the treated cohort was small and had only one nonresponder, larger studies are needed to examine links between baseline CD8+ expansion and response. Unlike mouse skin, which is dominated by gammadelta T cells, normal human skin has resident alphabeta T cells that are also sequenced, and this complicates analysis of the scalp TCR repertoire. During tofacitinib treatment, many expanded lesional clones stuck around in both scalp and blood, and this persistence may partly explain why relapse happens after treatment is stopped.

There are 17 amino acids in the CDR3, from cysteine to phenylalanine inclusive. Solely the CDR3 DNA is kept, with 51 bases framed from the first base. V lost 2 bases and J lost 6 bases, and the count of bases not matched to a germline gene is 11. From a lookup of the germline V gene (reference sequence), CDR1 and CDR2 are MNHEY and SMNVEV. The time point label, read with the paper, signifies: around 28 days on oral tofacitinib. Read against the paper, the sample's treatment or condition label means: oral pan-JAK inhibitor, 5-10 mg twice daily. Lesional scalp punch biopsies and peripheral blood were collected from alopecia areata patients. After PBMCs were isolated by density centrifugation and stained for CD3, CD4 and CD8, a FACSAria was used to sort CD4+ and CD8+ T cells. About this clone itself: No cognate antigen has been identified for it. No base qualities exist here, and no much larger clone lies one base off it.

The library was obtained by the immunoSEQ multiplex PCR assay. RNA was extracted from all samples and reverse transcribed into cDNA, which served as template for TCR sequencing. First-strand cDNA was synthesized using SuperScript III with a 2:1 mix of oligo-dT and random hexamers. A synthetic immune receptor repertoire was used to measure amplification bias, and any remaining bias was corrected computationally. The source study handled its data this way. After raw reads were preprocessed to remove errors, the CDR3 was defined following IMGT conventions as running from the conserved cysteine to phenylalanine. Clonality was computed by normalizing Shannon entropy by log2 of the number of productive unique TCRs and subtracting the result from 1. CD4 or CD8 identity of scalp clones was inferred by cross-referencing scalp TCRbeta sequences with sorted blood CD4 and CD8 repertoires. The clones in this table, taken by TCRdb from immuneACCESS, are in-frame only. Not every clone is retained; where verified, under half of the shortfall comes from an unresolved V gene, and the cause of the rest is unknown. Clone size and V and J calls were adopted from that table, with D and trimming inferred from the DNA. This sample holds over 150,000 clones; approximately 60% were observed only once. Clones ranked in the top ten supply roughly 0.71% of the sample.

Sequencing was performed on CD4+ T cells sorted from blood, taken at week 4, from a patient treated with tofacitinib. The sequence came from a human donor with alopecia areata. The V gene is TRBV27 and the J gene is TRBJ2-2; 8 junctional bases match TRBD2. The DNA sequence is TGTGCCAGCAGTTTAACACCGGGACTAGTGCGTCCCGGGGAGCTGTTTTTT. It codes for CASSLTPGLVRPGELFF.